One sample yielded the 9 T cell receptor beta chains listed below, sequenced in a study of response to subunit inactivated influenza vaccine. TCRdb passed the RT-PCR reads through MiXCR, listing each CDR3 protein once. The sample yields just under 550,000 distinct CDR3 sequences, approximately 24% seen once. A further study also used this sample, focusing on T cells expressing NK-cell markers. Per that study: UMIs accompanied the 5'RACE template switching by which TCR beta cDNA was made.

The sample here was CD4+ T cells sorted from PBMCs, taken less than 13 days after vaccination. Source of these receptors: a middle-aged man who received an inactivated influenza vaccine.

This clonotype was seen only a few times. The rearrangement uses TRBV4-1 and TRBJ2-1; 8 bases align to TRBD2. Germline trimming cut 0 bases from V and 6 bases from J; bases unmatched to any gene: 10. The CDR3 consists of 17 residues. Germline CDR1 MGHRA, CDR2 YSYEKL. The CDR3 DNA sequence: TGCGCCAGCAGCCAAGATGGCCCGGGGGGGGCACGCAATGAGCAGTTCTTC. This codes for CASSQDGPGGARNEQFF.

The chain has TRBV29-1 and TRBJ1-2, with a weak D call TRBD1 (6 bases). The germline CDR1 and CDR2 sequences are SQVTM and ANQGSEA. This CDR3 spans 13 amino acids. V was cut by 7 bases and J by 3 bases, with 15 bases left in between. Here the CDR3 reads CSGRGGADYGYTF. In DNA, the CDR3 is TGCAGCGGACGGGGGGGGGCCGACTATGGCTACACCTTC.

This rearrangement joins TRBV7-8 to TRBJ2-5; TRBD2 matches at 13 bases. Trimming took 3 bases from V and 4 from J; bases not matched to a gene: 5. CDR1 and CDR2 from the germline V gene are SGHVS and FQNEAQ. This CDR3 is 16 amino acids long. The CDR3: CASSFRTSGSGETQYF. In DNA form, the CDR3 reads TGTGCCAGCAGCTTTCGGACTAGCGGGAGTGGAGAGACCCAGTACTTC.

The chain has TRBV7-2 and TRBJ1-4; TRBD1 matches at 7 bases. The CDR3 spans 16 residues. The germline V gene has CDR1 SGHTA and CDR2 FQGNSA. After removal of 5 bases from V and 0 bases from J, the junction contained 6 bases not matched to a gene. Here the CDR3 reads CASSPRGGPTNEKLFF. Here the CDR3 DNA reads TGTGCCAGCAGCCCTAGAGGGGGCCCAACTAATGAAAAACTGTTTTTT.

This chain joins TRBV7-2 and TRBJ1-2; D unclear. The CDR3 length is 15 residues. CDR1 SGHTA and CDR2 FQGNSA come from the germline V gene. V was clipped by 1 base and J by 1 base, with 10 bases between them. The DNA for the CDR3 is TGTGCCAGCAGCTTAGGGTATGATGGTAACTATGGCTACACCTTC. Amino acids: CASSLGYDGNYGYTF. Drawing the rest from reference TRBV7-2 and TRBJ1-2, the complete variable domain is GAGVSQSPSNKVTEKGKDVELRCDPISGHTALYWYRQSLGQGLEFLIYFQGNSAPDKSGLPSDRFSAERTGGSVSTLTIQRTQQEDSAVYLCASSLGYDGNYGYTFGSGTRLTVV.

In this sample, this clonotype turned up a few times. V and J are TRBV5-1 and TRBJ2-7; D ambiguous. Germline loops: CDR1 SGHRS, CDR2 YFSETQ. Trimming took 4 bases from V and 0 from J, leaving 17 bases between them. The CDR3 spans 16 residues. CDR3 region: CASSRTWTESSYEQYF. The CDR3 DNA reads TGCGCCAGCAGCAGAACATGGACCGAGAGCTCCTACGAGCAGTACTTC.

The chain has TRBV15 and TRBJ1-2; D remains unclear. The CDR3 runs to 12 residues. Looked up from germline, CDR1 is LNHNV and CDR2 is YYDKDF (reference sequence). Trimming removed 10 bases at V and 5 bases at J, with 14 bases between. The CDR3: CAIDGPLYGYTF. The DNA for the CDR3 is TGTGCCATCGATGGACCTCTGTATGGCTACACCTTC.

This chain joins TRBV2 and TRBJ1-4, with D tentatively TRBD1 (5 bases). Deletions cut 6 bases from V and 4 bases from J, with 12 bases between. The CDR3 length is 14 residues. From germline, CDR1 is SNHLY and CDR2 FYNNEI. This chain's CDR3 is CASSWTRNNEKLFF. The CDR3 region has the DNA TGTGCCAGCAGCTGGACAAGGAATAATGAAAAACTGTTTTTT.

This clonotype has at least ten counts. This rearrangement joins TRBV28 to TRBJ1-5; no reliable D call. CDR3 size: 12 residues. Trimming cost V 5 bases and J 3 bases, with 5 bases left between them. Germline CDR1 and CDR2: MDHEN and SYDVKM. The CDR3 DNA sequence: TGTGCCAGCAGTCAATCCAATCAGCCCCAGCATTTT. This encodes CASSQSNQPQHF.